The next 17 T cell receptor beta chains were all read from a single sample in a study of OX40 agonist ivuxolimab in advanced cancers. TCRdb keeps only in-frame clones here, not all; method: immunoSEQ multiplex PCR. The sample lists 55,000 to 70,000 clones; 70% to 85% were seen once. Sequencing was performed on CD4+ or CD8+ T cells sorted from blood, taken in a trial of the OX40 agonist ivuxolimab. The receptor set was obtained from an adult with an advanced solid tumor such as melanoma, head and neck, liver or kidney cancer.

The CDR3 is CASSLDKGSYGYTF. DNA for the CDR3: TGTGCCAGCAGCTTAGATAAAGGCTCCTATGGCTACACCTTC. The rearrangement links TRBV7-2 to TRBJ1-2; D remains unclear. The CDR3 runs 14 residues. The V gene's germline CDR1 is SGHTA and CDR2 FQGNSA. V was trimmed by 1 base and J by 4 bases, leaving 10 bases between them.

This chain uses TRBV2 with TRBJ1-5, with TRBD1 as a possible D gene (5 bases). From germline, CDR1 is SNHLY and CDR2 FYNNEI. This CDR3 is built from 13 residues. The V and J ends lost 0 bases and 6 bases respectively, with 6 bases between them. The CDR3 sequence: CASSEAGVQPQHF. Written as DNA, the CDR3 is TGTGCCAGCAGTGAAGCGGGGGTTCAGCCCCAGCATTTT.

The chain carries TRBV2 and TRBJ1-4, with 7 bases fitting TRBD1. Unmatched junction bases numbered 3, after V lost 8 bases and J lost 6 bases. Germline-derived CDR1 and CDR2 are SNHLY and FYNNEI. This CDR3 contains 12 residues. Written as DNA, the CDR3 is TGTGCCAGCCAGGGGGGACATGAAAAACTGTTTTTT. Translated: CASQGGHEKLFF. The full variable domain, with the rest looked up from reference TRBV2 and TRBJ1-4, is EPEVTQTPSHQVTQMGQEVILRCVPISNHLYFYWYRQILGQKVEFLVSFYNNEISEKSEIFDDQFSVERPDGSNFTLKIRSTKLEDSAMYFCASQGGHEKLFFGSGTQLSVL.

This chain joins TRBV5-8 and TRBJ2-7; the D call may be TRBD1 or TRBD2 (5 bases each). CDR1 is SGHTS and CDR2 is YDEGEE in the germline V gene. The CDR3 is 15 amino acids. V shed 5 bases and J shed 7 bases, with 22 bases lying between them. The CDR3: CASSSGTQPRMEQYF. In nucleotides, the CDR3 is TGTGCCAGCAGTTCCGGGACCCAACCACGAATGGAGCAGTACTTC.

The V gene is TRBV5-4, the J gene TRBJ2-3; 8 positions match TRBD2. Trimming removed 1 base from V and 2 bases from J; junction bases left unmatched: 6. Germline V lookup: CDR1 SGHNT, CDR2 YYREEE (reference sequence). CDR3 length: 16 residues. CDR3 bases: TGTGCCAGCAGCTTGAGGGTAGCGGGGACCACAGATACGCAGTATTTT. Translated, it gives CASSLRVAGTTDTQYF.

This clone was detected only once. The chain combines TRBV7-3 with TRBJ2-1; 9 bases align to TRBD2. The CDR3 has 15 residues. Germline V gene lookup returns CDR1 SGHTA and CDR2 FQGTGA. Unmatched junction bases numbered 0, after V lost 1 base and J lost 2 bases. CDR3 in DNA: TGTGCCAGCAGCTTAAGCGGGGGGGCCTACAATGAGCAGTTCTTC. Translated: CASSLSGGAYNEQFF.

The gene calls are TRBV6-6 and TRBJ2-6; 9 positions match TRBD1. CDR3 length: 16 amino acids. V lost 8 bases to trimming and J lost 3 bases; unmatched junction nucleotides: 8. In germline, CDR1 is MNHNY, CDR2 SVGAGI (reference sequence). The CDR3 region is CASGKQGAGGANVLTF. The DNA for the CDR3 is TGTGCCAGCGGTAAACAGGGGGCGGGTGGGGCCAACGTCCTGACTTTC.

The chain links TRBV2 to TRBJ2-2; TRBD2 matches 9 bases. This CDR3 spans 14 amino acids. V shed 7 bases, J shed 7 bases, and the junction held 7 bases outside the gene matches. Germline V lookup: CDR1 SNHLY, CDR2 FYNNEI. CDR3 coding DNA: TGTGCCAGCAATCCTAGCGGGACGGGCGGGGAGCTGTTTTTT. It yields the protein CASNPSGTGGELFF.

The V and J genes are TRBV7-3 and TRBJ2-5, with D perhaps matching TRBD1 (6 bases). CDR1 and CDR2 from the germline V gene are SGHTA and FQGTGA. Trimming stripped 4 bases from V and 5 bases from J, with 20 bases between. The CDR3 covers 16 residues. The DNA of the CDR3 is TGTGCCAGCAGCTCCAGCCAACAGGGCCCCAACGAGACCCAGTACTTC. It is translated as CASSSSQQGPNETQYF.

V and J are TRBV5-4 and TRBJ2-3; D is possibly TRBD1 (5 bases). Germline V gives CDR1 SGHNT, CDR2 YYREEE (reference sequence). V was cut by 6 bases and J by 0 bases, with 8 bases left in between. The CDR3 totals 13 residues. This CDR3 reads CASKGPSTDTQYF. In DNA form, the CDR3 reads TGTGCCAGCAAGGGGCCCAGCACAGATACGCAGTATTTT.

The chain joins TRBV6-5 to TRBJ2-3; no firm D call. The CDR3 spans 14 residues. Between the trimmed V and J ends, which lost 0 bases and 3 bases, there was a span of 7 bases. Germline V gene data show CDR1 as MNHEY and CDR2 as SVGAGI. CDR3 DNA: TGTGCCAGCAGTTACTCTGAAGGGACAGATACGCAGTATTTT. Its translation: CASSYSEGTDTQYF.

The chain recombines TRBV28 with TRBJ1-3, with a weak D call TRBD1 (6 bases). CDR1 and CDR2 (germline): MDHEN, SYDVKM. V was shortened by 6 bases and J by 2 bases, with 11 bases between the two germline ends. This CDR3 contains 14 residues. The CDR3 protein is CASRWRGAGNTIYF. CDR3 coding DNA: TGTGCCAGCAGGTGGAGGGGGGCTGGAAACACCATATATTTT.

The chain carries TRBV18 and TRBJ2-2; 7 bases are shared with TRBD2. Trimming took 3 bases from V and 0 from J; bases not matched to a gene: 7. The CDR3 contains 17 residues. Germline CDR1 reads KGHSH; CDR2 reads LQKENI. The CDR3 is CASSPVGGVANTGELFF. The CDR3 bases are TGTGCCAGCTCACCTGTGGGAGGGGTTGCGAACACCGGGGAGCTGTTTTTT.

DNA for the CDR3: TGTGCCAGCATCCCGAGGGCGATTTATAGCAATCAGCCCCAGCATTTT. As protein: CASIPRAIYSNQPQHF. The rearrangement links TRBV28 to TRBJ1-5; D is unclear. CDR3 length: 16 amino acids. V was pared by 7 bases and J by 0 bases, with 16 bases between. The germline gives CDR1 MDHEN, CDR2 SYDVKM.

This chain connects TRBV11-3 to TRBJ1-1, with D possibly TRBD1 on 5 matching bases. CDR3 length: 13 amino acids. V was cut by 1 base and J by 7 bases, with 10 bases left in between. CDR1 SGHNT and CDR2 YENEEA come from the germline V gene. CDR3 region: CASSLAGTGEAFF. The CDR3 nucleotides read TGTGCCAGCAGCTTAGCAGGGACCGGTGAAGCTTTCTTT.

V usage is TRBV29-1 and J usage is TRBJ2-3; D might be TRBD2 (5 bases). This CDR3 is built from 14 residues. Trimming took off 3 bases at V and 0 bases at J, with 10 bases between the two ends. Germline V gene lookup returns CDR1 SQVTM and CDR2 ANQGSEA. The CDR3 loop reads CSVEGGFSTDTQYF. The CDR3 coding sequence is TGCAGCGTTGAGGGCGGGTTTAGCACAGATACGCAGTATTTT.

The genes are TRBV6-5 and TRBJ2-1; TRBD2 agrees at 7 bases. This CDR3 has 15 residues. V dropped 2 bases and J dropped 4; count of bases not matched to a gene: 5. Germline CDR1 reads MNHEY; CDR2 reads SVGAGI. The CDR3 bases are TGTGCCAGCAGTTACAGGCTAGCGGCGTACAATGAGCAGTTCTTC. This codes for CASSYRLAAYNEQFF.